Here is one T cell receptor beta chain with its context. Its antigen is not identified. As defined, naive CD8 cells were CD45RO-negative and positively selected for CCR7, with terminally differentiated effector memory CD45RA+ cells excluded. The CDR3 consists of 18 residues. The J segment lost 5 bases and the V segment lost 3 bases, leaving 11 bases of the junction unmatched. The V gene's germline CDR1 is MGHRA and CDR2 YSYEKL. Clones were read by immunoSEQ multiplex PCR, and TCRdb kept only the in-frame ones, dropping some. The sample records hundreds of thousands of clones, more than 85% being singletons. This sample was taken from a study of shared clonotypes between healthy human individuals. Findings and limits, study-wide: Larger richness was generally estimated for naive than memory subsets.

The chain recombines TRBV4-1 with TRBJ2-2, with 11 positions matching TRBD2. Sequencing used naive CD8+ T cells sorted from blood. This TCR was recovered from a man aged 30-40 years in good health. For the CDR3, the DNA is TGCGCCAGCAGCCAGCTGCCCGTAGCGGGAGGGGGTACCGGGGAGCTGTTTTTT. This encodes CASSQLPVAGGGTGELFF.